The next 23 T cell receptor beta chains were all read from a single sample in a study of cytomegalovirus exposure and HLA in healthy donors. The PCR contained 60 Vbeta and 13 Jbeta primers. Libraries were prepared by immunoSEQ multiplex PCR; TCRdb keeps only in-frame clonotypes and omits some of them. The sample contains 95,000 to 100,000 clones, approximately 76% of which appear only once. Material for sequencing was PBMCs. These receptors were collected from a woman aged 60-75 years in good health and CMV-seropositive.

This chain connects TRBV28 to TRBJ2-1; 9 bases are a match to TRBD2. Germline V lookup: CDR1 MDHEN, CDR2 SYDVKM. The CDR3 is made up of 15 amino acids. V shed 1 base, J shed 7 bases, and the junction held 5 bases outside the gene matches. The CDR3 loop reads CASSLLERGENEQFF. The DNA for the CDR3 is TGTGCCAGCAGTTTATTAGAGCGGGGGGAAAATGAGCAGTTCTTC.

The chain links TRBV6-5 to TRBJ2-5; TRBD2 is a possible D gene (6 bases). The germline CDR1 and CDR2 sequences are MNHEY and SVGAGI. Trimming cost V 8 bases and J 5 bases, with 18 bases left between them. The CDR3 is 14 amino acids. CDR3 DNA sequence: TGTGCCAGCCGACTTAGGAGGGGCCTGGAGACCCAGTACTTC. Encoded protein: CASRLRRGLETQYF.

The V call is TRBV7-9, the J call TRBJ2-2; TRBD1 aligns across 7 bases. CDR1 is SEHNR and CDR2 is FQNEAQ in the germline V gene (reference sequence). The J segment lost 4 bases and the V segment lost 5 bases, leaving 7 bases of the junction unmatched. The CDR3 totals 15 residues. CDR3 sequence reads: CASSKSTGLTGELFF. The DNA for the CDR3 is TGTGCCAGCAGCAAATCGACAGGGCTCACCGGGGAGCTGTTTTTT. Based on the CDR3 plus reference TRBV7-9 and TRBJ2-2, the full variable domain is DTGVSQNPRHKITKRGQNVTFRCDPISEHNRLYWYRQTLGQGPEFLTYFQNEAQLEKSRLLSDRFSAERPKGSFSTLEIQRTEQGDSAMYLCASSKSTGLTGELFFGEGSRLTVL.

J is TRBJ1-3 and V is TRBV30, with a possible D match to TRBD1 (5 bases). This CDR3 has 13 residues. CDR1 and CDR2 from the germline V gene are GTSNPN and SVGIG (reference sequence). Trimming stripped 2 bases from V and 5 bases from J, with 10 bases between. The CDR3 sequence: CAWSPGLRNTIYF. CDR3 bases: TGTGCCTGGAGTCCAGGGTTAAGAAACACCATATATTTT.

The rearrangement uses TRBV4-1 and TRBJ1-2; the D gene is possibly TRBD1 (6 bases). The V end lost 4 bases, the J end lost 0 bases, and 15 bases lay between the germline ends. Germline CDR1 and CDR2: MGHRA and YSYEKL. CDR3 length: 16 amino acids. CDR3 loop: CASSLRQASTNYGYTF. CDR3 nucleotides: TGCGCCAGCAGCCTGAGACAGGCCTCCACTAACTATGGCTACACCTTC.

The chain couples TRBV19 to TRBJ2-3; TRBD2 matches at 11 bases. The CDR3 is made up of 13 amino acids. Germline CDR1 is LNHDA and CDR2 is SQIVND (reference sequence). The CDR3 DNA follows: TGTGCTAGCGGGAGGGCTAGCACAGATACGCAGTATTTT. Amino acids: CASGRASTDTQYF.

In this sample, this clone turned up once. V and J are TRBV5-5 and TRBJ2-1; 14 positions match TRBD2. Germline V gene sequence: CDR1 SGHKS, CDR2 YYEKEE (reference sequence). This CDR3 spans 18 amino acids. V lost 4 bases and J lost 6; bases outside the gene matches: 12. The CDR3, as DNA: TGTGCCAGCAGCCCGACTAGCGGGAGGGCCAGGAACGCCAATGAGCAGTTCTTC. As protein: CASSPTSGRARNANEQFF.

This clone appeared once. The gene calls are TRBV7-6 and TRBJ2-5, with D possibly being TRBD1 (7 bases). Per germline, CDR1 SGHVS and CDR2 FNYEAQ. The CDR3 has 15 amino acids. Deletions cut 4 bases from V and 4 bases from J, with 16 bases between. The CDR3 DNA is TGTGCCAGCAGCTCCCAGGCAGGGGGGTTAGAGACCCAGTACTTC. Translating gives CASSSQAGGLETQYF.

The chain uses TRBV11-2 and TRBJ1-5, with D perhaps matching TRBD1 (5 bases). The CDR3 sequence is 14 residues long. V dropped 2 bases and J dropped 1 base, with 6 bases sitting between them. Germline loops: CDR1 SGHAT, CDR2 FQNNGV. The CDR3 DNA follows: TGTGCCAGCAGCTTAACAGGAAGCAATCAGCCCCAGCATTTT. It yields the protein CASSLTGSNQPQHF.

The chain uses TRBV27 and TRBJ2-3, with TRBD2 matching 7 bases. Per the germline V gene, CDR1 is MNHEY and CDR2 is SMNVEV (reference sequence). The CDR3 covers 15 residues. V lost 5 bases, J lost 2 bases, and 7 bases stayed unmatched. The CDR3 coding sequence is TGTGCCAGCAGTCCGGGAGGACAATACACAGATACGCAGTATTTT. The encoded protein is CASSPGGQYTDTQYF.

Here the CDR3 DNA reads TGCGCCAGCAGCTCCTGGGAACAGGGGGCGTGGACTGAAGCTTTCTTT. It encodes CASSSWEQGAWTEAFF. The V gene is TRBV5-1, the J gene TRBJ1-1; TRBD1 matches at 9 bases. The CDR3 loop spans 16 amino acids. Germline V gene data show CDR1 as SGHRS and CDR2 as YFSETQ. Germline trimming cut 3 bases from V and 5 bases from J; bases unmatched to any gene: 11.

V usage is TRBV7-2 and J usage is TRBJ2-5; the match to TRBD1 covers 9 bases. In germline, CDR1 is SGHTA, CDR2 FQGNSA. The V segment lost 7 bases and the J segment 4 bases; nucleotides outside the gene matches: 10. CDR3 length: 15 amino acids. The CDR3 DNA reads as TGTGCCAGCAACCCACGACAGGGGGGGGCAGAGACCCAGTACTTC. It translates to CASNPRQGGAETQYF.

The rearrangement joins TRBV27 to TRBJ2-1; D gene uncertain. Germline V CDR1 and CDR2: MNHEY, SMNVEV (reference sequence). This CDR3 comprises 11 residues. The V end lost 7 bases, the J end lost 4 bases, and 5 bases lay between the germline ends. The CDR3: CASTGYNEQFF. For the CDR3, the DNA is TGTGCCAGCACGGGTTACAATGAGCAGTTCTTC.

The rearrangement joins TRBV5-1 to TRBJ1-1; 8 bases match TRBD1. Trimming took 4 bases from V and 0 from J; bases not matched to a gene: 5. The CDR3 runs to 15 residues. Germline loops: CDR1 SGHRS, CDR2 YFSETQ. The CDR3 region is CASSGEQGVNTEAFF. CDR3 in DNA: TGCGCCAGCAGCGGGGAACAGGGGGTGAACACTGAAGCTTTCTTT. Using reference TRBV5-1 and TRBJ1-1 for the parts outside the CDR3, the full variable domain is KAGVTQTPRYLIKTRGQQVTLSCSPISGHRSVSWYQQTPGQGLQFLFEYFSETQRNKGNFPGRFSGRQFSNSRSEMNVSTLELGDSALYLCASSGEQGVNTEAFFGQGTRLTVV.

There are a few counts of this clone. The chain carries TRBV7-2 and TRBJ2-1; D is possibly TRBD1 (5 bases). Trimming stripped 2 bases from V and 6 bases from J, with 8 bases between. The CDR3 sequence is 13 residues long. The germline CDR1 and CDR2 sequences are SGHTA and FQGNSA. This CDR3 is CASSLPGRNEQFF. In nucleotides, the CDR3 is TGTGCCAGCAGCTTACCAGGGCGCAATGAGCAGTTCTTC.

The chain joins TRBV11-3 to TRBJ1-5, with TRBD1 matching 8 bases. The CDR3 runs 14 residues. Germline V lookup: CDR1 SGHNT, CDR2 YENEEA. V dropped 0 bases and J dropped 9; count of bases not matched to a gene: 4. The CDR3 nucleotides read TGTGCCAGCAGCTTAGATCTCAGGGGGCGGCCCCAGCATTTT. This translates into CASSLDLRGRPQHF.

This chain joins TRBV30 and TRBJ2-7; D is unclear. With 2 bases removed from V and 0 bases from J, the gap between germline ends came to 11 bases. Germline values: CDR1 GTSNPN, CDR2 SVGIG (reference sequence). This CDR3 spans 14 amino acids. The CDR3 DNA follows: TGTGCCTGGAGTTCCCTCCCCTCCTCCTACGAGCAGTACTTC. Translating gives CAWSSLPSSYEQYF.

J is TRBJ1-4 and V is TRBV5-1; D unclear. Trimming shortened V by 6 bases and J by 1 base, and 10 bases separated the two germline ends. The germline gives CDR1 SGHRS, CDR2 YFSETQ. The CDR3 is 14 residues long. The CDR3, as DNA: TGCGCCAGCAACAGCGGGGAAACTAATGAAAAACTGTTTTTT. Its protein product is CASNSGETNEKLFF.

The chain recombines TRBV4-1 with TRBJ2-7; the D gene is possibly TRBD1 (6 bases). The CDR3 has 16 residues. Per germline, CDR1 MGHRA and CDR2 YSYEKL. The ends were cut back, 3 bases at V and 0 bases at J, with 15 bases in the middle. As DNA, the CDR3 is TGCGCCAGCAGCCAGCCCGGGACACGGAGCTCCTACGAGCAGTACTTC. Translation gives CASSQPGTRSSYEQYF.

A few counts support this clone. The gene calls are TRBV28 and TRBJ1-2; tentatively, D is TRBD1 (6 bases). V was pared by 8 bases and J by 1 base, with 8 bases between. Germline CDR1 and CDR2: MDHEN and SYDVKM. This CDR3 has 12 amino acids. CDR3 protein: CASEQGNYGYTF. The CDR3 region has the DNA TGTGCCAGCGAACAGGGTAACTATGGCTACACCTTC.

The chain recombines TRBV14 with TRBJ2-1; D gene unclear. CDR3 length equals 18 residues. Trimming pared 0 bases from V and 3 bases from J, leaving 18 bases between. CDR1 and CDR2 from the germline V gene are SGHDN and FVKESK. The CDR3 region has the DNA TGTGCCAGCAGCCAAGATCCGTTTGCCGTGCTAAGCTACAATGAGCAGTTCTTC. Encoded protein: CASSQDPFAVLSYNEQFF. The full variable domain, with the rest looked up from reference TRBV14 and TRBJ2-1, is EAGVTQFPSHSVIEKGQTVTLRCDPISGHDNLYWYRRVMGKEIKFLLHFVKESKQDESGMPNNRFLAERTGGTYSTLKVQPAELEDSGVYFCASSQDPFAVLSYNEQFFGPGTRLTVL.

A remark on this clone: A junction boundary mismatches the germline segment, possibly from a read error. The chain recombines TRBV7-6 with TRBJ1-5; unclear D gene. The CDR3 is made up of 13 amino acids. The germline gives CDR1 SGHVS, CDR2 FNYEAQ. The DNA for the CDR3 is TGTGCCAGCAGCTTAGTAAAGGATCAGGCCCAGCATTTT. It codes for CASSLVKDQAQHF.

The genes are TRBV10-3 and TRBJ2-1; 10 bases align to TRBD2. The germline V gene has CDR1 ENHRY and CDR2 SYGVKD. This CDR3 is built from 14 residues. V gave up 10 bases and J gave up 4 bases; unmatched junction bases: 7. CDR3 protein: CATVPSGSYNEQFF. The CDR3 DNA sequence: TGTGCCACCGTGCCTAGCGGGAGTTACAATGAGCAGTTCTTC.